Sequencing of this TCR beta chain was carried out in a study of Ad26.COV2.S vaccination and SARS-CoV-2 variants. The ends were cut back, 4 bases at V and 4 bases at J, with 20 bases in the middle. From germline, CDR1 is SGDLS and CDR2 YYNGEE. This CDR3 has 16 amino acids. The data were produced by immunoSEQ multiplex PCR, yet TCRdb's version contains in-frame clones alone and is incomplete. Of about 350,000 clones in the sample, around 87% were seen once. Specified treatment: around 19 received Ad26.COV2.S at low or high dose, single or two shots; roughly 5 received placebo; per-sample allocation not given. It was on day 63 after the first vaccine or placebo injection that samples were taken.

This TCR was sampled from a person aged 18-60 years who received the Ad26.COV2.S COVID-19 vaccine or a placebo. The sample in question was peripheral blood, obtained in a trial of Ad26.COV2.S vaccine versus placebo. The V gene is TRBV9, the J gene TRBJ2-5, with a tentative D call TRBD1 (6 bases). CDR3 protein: CASSIQGSLGLETQYF. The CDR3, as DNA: TGTGCCAGCAGCATACAGGGAAGTTTAGGGTTAGAGACCCAGTACTTC.